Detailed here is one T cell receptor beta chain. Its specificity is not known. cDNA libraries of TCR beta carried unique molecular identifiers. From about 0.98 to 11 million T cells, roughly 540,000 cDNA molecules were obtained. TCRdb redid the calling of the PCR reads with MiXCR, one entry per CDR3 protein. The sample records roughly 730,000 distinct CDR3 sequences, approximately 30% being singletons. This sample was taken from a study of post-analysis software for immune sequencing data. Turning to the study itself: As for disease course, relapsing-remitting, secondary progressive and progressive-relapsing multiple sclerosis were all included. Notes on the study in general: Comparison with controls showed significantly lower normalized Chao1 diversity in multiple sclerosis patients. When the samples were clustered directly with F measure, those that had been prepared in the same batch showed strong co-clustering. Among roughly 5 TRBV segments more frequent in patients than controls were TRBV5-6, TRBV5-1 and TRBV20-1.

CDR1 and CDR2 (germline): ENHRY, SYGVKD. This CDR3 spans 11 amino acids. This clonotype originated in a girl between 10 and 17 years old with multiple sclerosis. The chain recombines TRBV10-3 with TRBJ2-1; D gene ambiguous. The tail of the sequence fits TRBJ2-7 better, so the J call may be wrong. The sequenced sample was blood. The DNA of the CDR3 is TGTGCCATCAGTGAAATAGACGAGCAGTACTTC. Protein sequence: CAISEIDEQYF.